A single T cell receptor beta chain is shown here with its context. What it binds is not known. This sample is part of a study of cytomegalovirus exposure and HLA in healthy donors. Findings and limits, study-wide: A few CMV-associated chains proved CMV antigen-specific in vitro. Some public TCRs appeared in many individuals, while most sequences were rare.

V was trimmed by 7 bases and J by 0 bases, leaving 5 bases between them. Germline CDR1 SGDLS, CDR2 YYNGEE. This CDR3 has 11 residues. The data were produced by immunoSEQ multiplex PCR, yet TCRdb's version contains in-frame clones alone and is incomplete. The sample contains more than 300,000 clones, about nine tenths of which appear only once. The chain couples TRBV9 to TRBJ2-7; D is undetermined. Sample: PBMCs. The clonotype was recovered from a woman between 18 and 29 years old in good health and CMV-seronegative. The CDR3 here is CASGSSYEQYF. The CDR3 coding sequence is TGTGCCAGCGGTAGCTCCTACGAGCAGTACTTC.